This T cell receptor beta chain was found in a study of monozygotic twins with inflammatory bowel disease. A total RNA quantity of around 3,600 ng went into each TCR library. UMIs that included a 6-nucleotide sample barcode were added by template switching, which took place during cDNA synthesis. Two nested PCRs, roughly 16 and 10 cycles, amplified TCRalpha and TCRbeta cDNA. TCRdb re-analyzed the 5' RACE reads; it lists each CDR3 protein once, without DNA. Seen in this sample are about 150,000 distinct CDR3 sequences; the ten most common clones hold 0.95% to 1.5%. Per the germline V gene, CDR1 is SGHTA and CDR2 is FQGNSA. This CDR3 comprises 15 residues. About this clonotype: Its antigen is still unknown.

Study findings and constraints: IBD patients displayed reduced TCRbeta diversity (inverse Simpson) when set against healthy co-twins.

Sequenced input: blood. This clonotype originated in a human donor with ulcerative colitis or Crohn's disease, or a healthy co-twin of an affected twin (not recorded which). The rearrangement joins TRBV7-2 to TRBJ2-3; checking the TCRdb D call of TRBD1 is not possible without DNA. CDR3 loop: CASSLPGQGSDTQYF. The complete variable domain, with remaining parts taken from reference TRBV7-2 and TRBJ2-3, reads GAGVSQSPSNKVTEKGKDVELRCDPISGHTALYWYRQSLGQGLEFLIYFQGNSAPDKSGLPSDRFSAERTGGSVSTLTIQRTQQEDSAVYLCASSLPGQGSDTQYFGPGTRLTVL.